A single sample gave rise to the 15 T cell receptor beta chains below, sequenced in a study of blood T cell repertoires in COVID-19. The method was immunoSEQ multiplex PCR; TCRdb's version includes in-frame clones alone and lacks a portion of them. The table includes about 160,000 clones, over 70% detected once. Sequenced input: PBMCs or T cells enriched from blood (not recorded which). These TCRs come from a middle-aged woman with acute COVID-19.

The chain carries TRBV20-1 and TRBJ2-5; 12 bases map to TRBD2. This CDR3 is built from 15 residues. V shed 3 bases, J shed 6 bases, and the junction held 8 bases outside the gene matches. Germline V lookup: CDR1 DFQATT, CDR2 SNEGSKA (reference sequence). This CDR3 is CSASPRTSGIKTQYF. For the CDR3, the DNA is TGCAGTGCTAGTCCAAGGACTAGCGGGATAAAGACCCAGTACTTC.

J is TRBJ1-1 and V is TRBV7-8, with D perhaps TRBD1 (5 bases). CDR3 length: 14 residues. Per germline, CDR1 SGHVS and CDR2 FQNEAQ. The V and J ends lost 5 bases and 6 bases respectively, with 16 bases between them. CDR3 sequence reads: CASSPTEKGSEAFF. The CDR3 DNA sequence: TGTGCCAGCAGCCCGACGGAAAAGGGGTCTGAAGCTTTCTTT.

This clone was counted only a few times. This chain uses TRBV27 with TRBJ2-5; 9 bases are a match to TRBD2. CDR3 length: 14 amino acids. With 6 bases clipped from V and 6 bases from J, the junction kept 8 bases outside the gene matches. In germline, CDR1 is MNHEY, CDR2 SMNVEV (reference sequence). The CDR3, as DNA: TGTGCCAGCAGATATAGCGGGAGTGACAAGACCCAGTACTTC. Amino acids: CASRYSGSDKTQYF.

The CDR3 loop reads CASSFWTSGSNEQFF. CDR3 DNA sequence: TGTGCCAGCAGCTTCTGGACTAGCGGGAGCAATGAGCAGTTCTTC. The rearrangement links TRBV5-4 to TRBJ2-1; 13 nucleotides agree with TRBD2. Trimming cost V 2 bases and J 6 bases; bases outside gene matches: 2. The CDR3 has 15 amino acids. The V gene's germline CDR1 is SGHNT and CDR2 YYREEE (reference sequence).

This chain connects TRBV6-4 to TRBJ2-3; D gene unclear. Germline V lookup: CDR1 MRHNA, CDR2 SNTAGT. The CDR3 length is 13 residues. The germline V and J ends were trimmed by 4 bases and 4 bases, with 9 bases remaining between them. CDR3 region: CASSGKEADTQYF. The CDR3 coding sequence is TGTGCCAGCAGTGGGAAAGAGGCAGATACGCAGTATTTT.

The gene calls are TRBV7-8 and TRBJ1-6; 12 bases fit TRBD1. The trim removed 3 bases at V and 8 bases at J, leaving 5 bases unmatched. There are 16 residues in the CDR3. Germline-derived CDR1 and CDR2 are SGHVS and FQNEAQ. CDR3 DNA sequence: TGTGCCAGCAGCTTTGGGACAGGGGGCAGGGATTCACCCCTCCACTTT. It translates to CASSFGTGGRDSPLHF. Full variable domain (rest looked up from reference TRBV7-8 and TRBJ1-6): GAGVSQSPRYKVAKRGQDVALRCDPISGHVSLFWYQQALGQGPEFLTYFQNEAQLDKSGLPSDRFFAERPEGSVSTLKIQRTQQEDSAVYLCASSFGTGGRDSPLHFGNGTRLTVT.

The V and J genes are TRBV2 and TRBJ1-5; the match to TRBD1 covers 8 bases. With V trimmed by 4 bases and J by 4 bases, 3 bases remained unmatched. This CDR3 contains 14 residues. CDR1 is SNHLY, CDR2 FYNNEI, per germline. CDR3 sequence: CASSATGGNQPQHF. The DNA for the CDR3 is TGTGCCAGCAGTGCAACAGGGGGGAATCAGCCCCAGCATTTT.

The rearrangement joins TRBV30 to TRBJ2-2; a weak D match, TRBD1 (5 bases). The germline gives CDR1 GTSNPN, CDR2 SVGIG (reference sequence). Between the trimmed V and J ends, which lost 1 base and 3 bases, there was a span of 9 bases. CDR3 length: 14 amino acids. CDR3 sequence reads: CAWSADSHTGELFF. The CDR3, as DNA: TGTGCCTGGAGTGCAGACAGTCACACCGGGGAGCTGTTTTTT.

The chain uses TRBV7-9 and TRBJ2-2, with TRBD2 identical over 10 bases. V gave up 7 bases and J gave up 0 bases; unmatched junction bases: 8. Germline loops: CDR1 SEHNR, CDR2 FQNEAQ (reference sequence). The CDR3 spans 17 residues. CDR3 sequence: CASTDRLAGTNTGELFF. In DNA form, the CDR3 reads TGTGCCAGCACCGACCGACTAGCGGGTACGAACACCGGGGAGCTGTTTTTT.

V and J are TRBV7-9 and TRBJ2-1; weak D call: TRBD1 (7 bases). The CDR3 covers 15 residues. The germline V gene encodes CDR1 SEHNR and CDR2 FQNEAQ (reference sequence). Trimming left V 5 bases short and J 1 base short, with 12 bases between. CDR3 region: CASSAGGWSYNEQFF. CDR3 nucleotide sequence: TGTGCCAGCAGCGCAGGGGGGTGGTCCTACAATGAGCAGTTCTTC.

The chain has TRBV5-1 and TRBJ1-1; 8 bases fit TRBD1. CDR3 size: 16 residues. CDR1 and CDR2 (germline): SGHRS, YFSETQ. V shed 2 bases and J 0 bases; nucleotides not matched to a gene: 6. DNA for the CDR3: TGCGCCAGCAGCTTCTTAGGACAGGGCATGAACACTGAAGCTTTCTTT. Protein: CASSFLGQGMNTEAFF.

The CDR3 loop is CASSSHPTGDGYTF. CDR3 bases: TGTGCCAGCAGCTCTCACCCGACAGGGGATGGCTACACCTTC. This sequence joins TRBV7-3 and TRBJ1-2; 8 positions agree with TRBD1. CDR1 is SGHTA, CDR2 FQGTGA, per germline. V shed 4 bases and J 6 bases; nucleotides not matched to a gene: 7. This CDR3 comprises 14 residues.

This clone was counted a few times. The chain employs TRBV19 and TRBJ2-1; TRBD1 might be the D (5 bases). This CDR3 contains 14 residues. The ends were cut back, 3 bases at V and 0 bases at J, with 6 bases in the middle. The germline V gene has CDR1 LNHDA and CDR2 SQIVND (reference sequence). This CDR3 reads CASSIDSSYNEQFF. The DNA of the CDR3 is TGTGCCAGTAGTATCGACAGCTCCTACAATGAGCAGTTCTTC.

The V gene is TRBV11-2, the J gene TRBJ2-1; 11 bases are shared with TRBD2. The CDR3 spans 16 residues. V was clipped by 5 bases and J by 6 bases; unmatched bases: 9. The V gene's germline CDR1 is SGHAT and CDR2 FQNNGV. The CDR3 protein is CASSPRLAGMFNEQFF. Written as DNA, the CDR3 is TGTGCCAGCAGCCCGCGACTAGCGGGGATGTTCAATGAGCAGTTCTTC.

The chain joins TRBV11-3 to TRBJ1-2; D is unresolved. The germline gives CDR1 SGHNT, CDR2 YENEEA. The CDR3 is 13 residues long. V shed 1 base and J shed 6 bases, with 9 bases lying between them. In DNA form, the CDR3 reads TGTGCCAGCAGCTTAGGCCCCGGGGATGGCTACACCTTC. Translation gives CASSLGPGDGYTF. The full variable domain, its missing parts supplied by reference TRBV11-3 and TRBJ1-2, is EAGVVQSPRYKIIEKKQPVAFWCNPISGHNTLYWYLQNLGQGPELLIRYENEEAVDDSQLPKDRFSAERLKGVDSTLKIQPAELGDSAVYLCASSLGPGDGYTFGSGTRLTVV.